This T cell receptor beta chain is drawn from a study of radiotherapy plus CTLA-4 blockade in lung cancer. Broader study findings: It was early blood T cell clone dynamics, with interferon-beta, that reportedly best predicted response. Tumor-derived TCR clones expanded in blood after radiotherapy plus ipilimumab.

Germline V CDR1 and CDR2: MNHNS, SASEGT. This CDR3 region has 13 residues. V lost 0 bases and J 5 bases, leaving 7 bases between the germline ends. As regards this clone: Its specificity is unknown.

Here immunoSEQ multiplex PCR was the method, and the copy in TCRdb shows in-frame clones only, minus some. The table lists 65,000 to 85,000 clones, roughly 70% of them singletons. The study treated chemo-refractory metastatic non-small-cell lung cancer patients with focal radiation plus ipilimumab CTLA-4 blockade. This rearrangement joins TRBV6-1 to TRBJ1-1; no clear D. The sequencing here drew on peripheral blood, taken from a patient treated with radiotherapy plus ipilimumab. This TCR was sampled from a human donor with non-small cell lung cancer whose response to radiotherapy plus ipilimumab could not be evaluated. CDR3 sequence reads: CASSEARRTEAFF. The CDR3 bases are TGTGCCAGCAGTGAAGCGCGTCGGACTGAAGCTTTCTTT.